A selection of T cell receptor beta chains follows, all from one sample in a study of identifying expanded T cells in peripheral blood. Using immunoSEQ multiplex PCR, the repertoire was profiled, and TCRdb retains in-frame clones only, with some absent. Of 70,000 or so clones listed, under 90% were seen once; the top ten hold over 2.5%. Sequenced sample: blood. The receptors originated from a person aged 18 to 75 in good health. The CDR3 runs from the conserved cysteine through the conserved F or W. The D gene is left open where the match is weak. A clone size is listed for some rows: how often the clone was seen (once, few, many), or a class if it is expanded.

D gene | J gene | CDR3 length | V gene | clone size | CDR3 DNA | CDR3 protein
. | TRBJ1-1 | 13 | TRBV19 | . | TGTGCCAGCAGACTCGACGGGAACACTGAAGCTTTCTTT | CASRLDGNTEAFF
TRBD2 | TRBJ2-5 | 16 | TRBV4-1 | . | TGCGCCAGCAGCCATCCGGGACTAAGGCCCCAAGAGACCCAGTACTTC | CASSHPGLRPQETQYF
TRBD2 | TRBJ2-3 | 13 | TRBV6-5 | . | TGTGCCAGCAGTAGGGCGGGGGGTGGTACGCAGTATTTT | CASSRAGGGTQYF
TRBD1 | TRBJ2-4 | 12 | TRBV30 | once | TGTGCCCAAGACAGGGGGGAAAACATTCAGTACTTC | CAQDRGENIQYF
. | TRBJ1-1 | 13 | TRBV15 | . | TGTGCCACCAGCCTCCACAGTTACACTGAAGCTTTCTTT | CATSLHSYTEAFF
TRBD2 | TRBJ2-5 | 16 | TRBV5-1 | . | TGCGCCAGCAGCTTGGATAGCGGGGCGATCCAAGAGACCCAGTACTTC | CASSLDSGAIQETQYF
. | TRBJ2-1 | 15 | TRBV5-4 | . | TGTGCCAGCAGCTTGAGTGGGGTGGGGAACAATGAGCAGTTCTTC | CASSLSGVGNNEQFF
. | TRBJ2-3 | 14 | TRBV27 | once | TGTGCCAGCAGTCAGGGACAAGCCCCAGATACGCAGTATTTT | CASSQGQAPDTQYF
TRBD1 | TRBJ1-1 | 14 | TRBV18 | . | TGTGCCAGCTCACCGATGACAGGGGGGACTGAAGCTTTCTTT | CASSPMTGGTEAFF
. | TRBJ1-5 | 12 | TRBV5-6 | . | TGTGCCAGCAGCGGGGGCCATCAGCCCCAGCATTTT | CASSGGHQPQHF
. | TRBJ2-7 | 14 | TRBV4-1 | . | TGCGCCAGCAGCCAACCGGACCGTTCCTACGAGCAGTACTTC | CASSQPDRSYEQYF
. | TRBJ1-2 | 14 | TRBV2 | . | TGTGCCAGCAGTGAACCCAGGGGAAACTATGGCTACACCTTC | CASSEPRGNYGYTF
TRBD2 | TRBJ2-7 | 14 | TRBV5-4 | . | TGTGCCAGCAGCTTTACTAGCGGGAGTTACGAGCAGTACTTC | CASSFTSGSYEQYF
. | TRBJ1-1 | 14 | TRBV9 | . | TGTGCCAGCAGCCTGAATTCAGGGTTCACTGAAGCTTTCTTT | CASSLNSGFTEAFF
. | TRBJ2-7 | 13 | TRBV19 | . | TGTGCCAGTGGAGGGACATTCCTCCACGAGCAGTACTTC | CASGGTFLHEQYF
. | TRBJ2-7 | 14 | TRBV7-3 | . | TGTGCCAGCAGCCTGACGGGACTGACCTACGAGCAGTACTTC | CASSLTGLTYEQYF
. | TRBJ1-1 | 12 | TRBV13 | . | TGTGCCAGCAGCTCGAAACAGGGCGAAGCTTTCTTT | CASSSKQGEAFF
. | TRBJ1-3 | 11 | TRBV30 | . | TGTGCCTGGAACCACCTGGACACCATATATTTT | CAWNHLDTIYF
. | TRBJ2-7 | 14 | TRBV19 | . | TGTGCCACCGCCCTGAAATCCGGGCCCTACGAGCAGTACTTC | CATALKSGPYEQYF
. | TRBJ2-5 | 13 | TRBV5-1 | . | TGCGCCAGCTCTCGACAGAGCCAAGAGACCCAGTACTTC | CASSRQSQETQYF
. | TRBJ2-7 | 15 | TRBV2 | . | TGTGCCAGCAGTGAAGAGGTGGCCAGAGGGTACGAGCAGTACTTC | CASSEEVARGYEQYF
TRBD1 | TRBJ2-1 | 20 | TRBV2 | once | TGTGCCAGCAGTGAAAGGGCCGGGACAGGGTACCCCGTCTCCTACAATGAGCAGTTCTTC | CASSERAGTGYPVSYNEQFF
. | TRBJ2-1 | 15 | TRBV21-1 | . | TGTGCCAGCAGGTACAGGGCGTGTTCCTACAATGAGCAGTTCTTC | CASRYRACSYNEQFF
TRBD1 | TRBJ1-1 | 15 | TRBV23-1 | . | TGCGCCAGCAGGCACAGGGGGTTATGCCTCACTGAAGCTTTCTTT | CASRHRGLCLTEAFF
TRBD1 | TRBJ2-2 | 16 | TRBV7-2 | . | TGTGCCAGCAGCTTTAGGACAGGGTGGGACACCGGGGAGCTGTTTTTT | CASSFRTGWDTGELFF
TRBD2 | TRBJ2-7 | 14 | TRBV6-5 | . | TGTGCCAGCAGTTACGAAAGGACTAGCGCCGAGCAGTACTTC | CASSYERTSAEQYF
TRBD1 | TRBJ1-1 | 18 | TRBV14 | . | TGTGCCAGCAGCCAAGATAGGATCGCGGGACAGGGGAACACTGAAGCTTTCTTT | CASSQDRIAGQGNTEAFF
. | TRBJ1-4 | 16 | TRBV18 | . | TGTGCCAGCTCACCTGTTGACAGGACTGGGGGAGAAAAACTGTTTTTT | CASSPVDRTGGEKLFF
. | TRBJ1-2 | 15 | TRBV5-1 | . | TGCGCCAGCAAGGTCTCCCAGGTGGGGATCTATGGCTACACCTTC | CASKVSQVGIYGYTF
. | TRBJ2-7 | 14 | TRBV7-8 | . | TGTGCCAGCAGCTTAGCCCCGGGGGTGTACGAGCAGTACTTC | CASSLAPGVYEQYF
. | TRBJ2-2 | 14 | TRBV2 | once | TGTGCCAGCAGTGAAGATGGAGACACCGGGGAGCTGTTTTTT | CASSEDGDTGELFF
TRBD1 | TRBJ1-1 | 13 | TRBV10-3 | . | TGTGCCATCAGGGAAACAGGGGGCACTGAAGCTTTCTTT | CAIRETGGTEAFF
. | TRBJ2-7 | 12 | TRBV6-1 | . | TGTGCCAGCAGAGACACAGGGAACGAGCAGTACTTC | CASRDTGNEQYF
TRBD2 | TRBJ2-1 | 16 | TRBV29-1 | . | TGCAGCGTTGAAGAACTAGCGGGAGAAGGAAGGAATGAGCAGTTCTTC | CSVEELAGEGRNEQFF
. | TRBJ1-2 | 15 | TRBV9 | once | TGTGCCAGCACCCTTACCGGGACTGCCTACTATGGCTACACCTTC | CASTLTGTAYYGYTF
TRBD2 | TRBJ2-1 | 17 | TRBV5-1 | . | TGCGCCAGCAGCCCACTAGCGGTTATAAGCTCCTACAATGAGCAGTTCTTC | CASSPLAVISSYNEQFF
TRBD2 | TRBJ2-1 | 14 | TRBV9 | . | TGTGCCAGCAGCGGTCGTGGGACTAGCTATGAGCAGTTCTTC | CASSGRGTSYEQFF
. | TRBJ2-1 | 15 | TRBV7-9 | once | TGTGCCAGCAGCTTAGGAGCAGGGTATACCAATGAGCAGTTCTTC | CASSLGAGYTNEQFF
. | TRBJ1-2 | 14 | TRBV9 | few | TGTGCCAGCAGCGTAGATGCGGGGTCCTATGGCTACACCTTC | CASSVDAGSYGYTF
. | TRBJ2-7 | 17 | TRBV28 | . | TGTGCCAGCAGTTTCTTCTGGGACCCCGCCGCCTCCTACGAGCAGTACTTC | CASSFFWDPAASYEQYF
. | TRBJ1-3 | 15 | TRBV9 | . | TGTGCCAGCAGCGGTTTACAGGACTCTGGAAACACCATATATTTT | CASSGLQDSGNTIYF
. | TRBJ2-5 | 14 | TRBV28 | . | TGTGCCAGCAGAACAACCACTAGGGGAGAGACCCAGTACTTC | CASRTTTRGETQYF
TRBD2 | TRBJ2-1 | 13 | TRBV10-1 | . | TGCGCCAGCACGGCTAGCGGGGCTCTTGAGCAGTTCTTC | CASTASGALEQFF
TRBD2 | TRBJ2-7 | 14 | TRBV19 | . | TGTGCCAGTAGTACCCGGACTAGCGACTACGAGCAGTACTTC | CASSTRTSDYEQYF
. | TRBJ2-5 | 14 | TRBV19 | . | TGTGCCAGTAGTATAGGACAGATCCAAGAGACCCAGTACTTC | CASSIGQIQETQYF
. | TRBJ1-3 | 20 | TRBV14 | . | TGTGCCAGCAGCCATTCCCCTTTTTCCGGGCAGTCGAACTCTGGAAACACCATATATTTT | CASSHSPFSGQSNSGNTIYF